The subject of this entry is one T cell receptor beta chain. Its specificity is not known. This specimen belongs to a study of blood T cells in healthy people across ages. Study-level findings and limits: The fall in TCR beta diversity per million T cells was roughly linear with age.

The second PCR ran about 6 to 12 cycles with a sample-barcoded 5' primer and J-beta primers. Each CDR3 protein gets one entry after TCRdb re-called the 5' RACE reads with MiXCR. Among about 650,000 distinct CDR3 sequences listed, about 30% were seen once. V lost 3 bases and J lost 6; bases outside the gene matches: 17. The CDR3 spans 18 residues. CDR1 is LGHDT, CDR2 YNNKEL, per germline (reference sequence). The sequence came from a woman aged 80 or over in good health. The material sequenced was blood. The chain recombines TRBV3-1 with TRBJ1-5, with TRBD1 matching 7 bases. As DNA, the CDR3 is TGTGCCAGCAGCCAGGTTCCCCCAAACAGGGGATTCAGTCAGCCCCAGCATTTT. This translates into CASSQVPPNRGFSQPQHF.